A selection of T cell receptor beta chains follows, all from one sample in a study of OX40 agonist ivuxolimab in advanced cancers. Sequencing used immunoSEQ multiplex PCR; TCRdb keeps in-frame clones, though not all of them. The sample holds some 100,000 clones; under 90% are singletons and the top ten take more than 0.95%. The material was CD4+ or CD8+ T cells sorted from blood, obtained in a trial of the OX40 agonist ivuxolimab. The receptors here all came from an adult with an advanced solid tumor such as melanoma, head and neck, liver or kidney cancer. Each CDR3 is given with its conserved first and last residue.

v_gene	CDR3aa
TRBV6-1	CASRDGQGAVQPQHF
TRBV6-1	CASRSKSGTGKAFF
TRBV4-3	CASSQGRPPYEQYF
TRBV5-1	CASSLTSGGSWELFF
TRBV7-2	CASSQGQGNNQPQHF
TRBV7-2	CASNVEATRVAGVDTQYF
TRBV9	CASSDTLRDTGELFF
TRBV7-9	CASSLVQDNSPLHF
TRBV28	CASKINGVAGDGGNEQFF
TRBV28	CASSLYSQTGGGGYTF
TRBV4-3	CASSQNPVSGANVLTF
TRBV14	CASSQDYEGQFF
TRBV19	CASSPLGPNQPQHF
TRBV27	CASSLVSDQPQHF
TRBV19	CASSNPGESLGKLFF
TRBV6-5	CASSYLDTGGSGELFF
TRBV30	CAWSSQGVENSPLHF
TRBV28	CASTPSGANVLTF
TRBV6-4	CASSRTSGGSASYNEQFF
TRBV10-3	CAISVGQEETQYF
TRBV5-1	CASGGGSPGNEQFF
TRBV18	CASSPNSYNEQFF
TRBV18	CASHKSSTSYNEQFF
TRBV11-1	CASSERRGNSPLHF
TRBV6-5	CASSYQTLNTEAFF
TRBV7-9	CASSTQNYEQYF
TRBV5-4	CASSIPGHHRAFF
TRBV11-2	CASSPDRKNTEAFF
TRBV5-1	CASSLGLRPSSYNEQFF
TRBV10-3	CAISEEQGALEKLFF
TRBV10-3	CATAGPSEQYF
TRBV27	CASSLEGATNEKLFF
TRBV11-2	CASSYTRDSWETQYF
TRBV29-1	CSVEERDTEAFF
TRBV10-2	CASRSGRRIMNTEAFF
TRBV2	CASRVLYGYTF
TRBV29-1	CSVGLGDGQPQHF